Reported below is one T cell receptor (beta chain). The sample holds many counts of this clonotype. Its antigen is unknown. Base qualities are not provided; no much larger clone lies one nucleotide away. The germline V and J ends show losses of 1 base and 5 bases respectively, and no gene match explains 3 bases of the junction. CDR1 LNHNV and CDR2 YYDKDF are derived from the germline V gene (reference sequence). Spanning cysteine to phenylalanine, the CDR3 consists of 15 amino acids. The retained sequence is limited to the CDR3, 45 bases, with the frame set at the first base. This sample was taken from a study of T cells in Graves' hyperthyroidism and ophthalmopathy (dated by TCRdb to about 2019). About the full investigation: Peripheral blood samples were taken at initial diagnosis, before any treatment was given. In about 6 Graves' hyperthyroidism patients, the study also compared T-cell repertoires from thyroid tissue with T-cell repertoires from blood. Whether ophthalmopathy could be predicted prospectively was tested in an independent validation cohort made up of about 18 hyperthyroidism patients plus 17 patients who later progressed to ophthalmopathy. A discovery cohort of about 100 patients, roughly 40 with Graves' ophthalmopathy and about 60 with stable Graves' hyperthyroidism, was used to find distinguishing TCR V-J signatures. The paper reports TCR Vbeta CDR3 sequencing of more than 120 peripheral blood samples: 40 or so ophthalmopathy, fewer than 85 hyperthyroidism and around 17 progressor patients. For training and testing, the 100 or so patients in the discovery cohort were randomly divided in a 7:3 ratio. Following sampling, methimazole starting at 30 mg daily was given to hyperthyroidism patients, and high-dose intravenous methylprednisolone was given to ophthalmopathy patients. The paper's findings and limits, for the study overall: Most expanded thyroid clonotypes (frequency above 0.001) were also found in blood, which suggests that blood repertoires may mirror thyroid immune responses. Ophthalmopathy was separated from stable hyperthyroidism by a 13 V-J signature model, with around 90% sensitivity and roughly 81% specificity obtained in cross-validation and 80%/75% obtained in testing. In validation, progression to ophthalmopathy was predicted by the model with 65% to 71% sensitivity and just over 72% specificity, a median of roughly 6 months before onset. No statistical method was used to fix the sample size in advance, and group allocation was not hidden from the investigators.

The TCR beta CDR3 regions were amplified from RNA transcripts. A first-round RT-PCR of the TCR CDR3 used the HTBI primer set with the Qiagen OneStep RT-PCR kit. Libraries were constructed in a second round of multiplex PCR, after which size selection and purification were carried out. Libraries were sequenced paired-end with 100 bp reads on an Illumina HiSeq2000. Per the source publication's procedure: SOAPnuke was used to process the raw data, with reads discarded if the reads contained adapters or uncalled bases, had a mean Phred below 15, or lacked an exact constant-primer or identifier match. High-quality paired reads were merged with COPE v1.2.5, and unique nucleotide sequences were defined as clonotypes. Clonotypes were aligned to IMGT TRBV, TRBD and TRBJ reference segments using MiTCR v1.1. The analysis included only V-J combinations with a frequency above 0.0001, which together covered approximately 99% of the repertoires. The TCS score was defined as the ratio of F50 (clonal expansion) to E x V (chaos), calculated using BLOSUM62-based TCRdist between CDR3 peptides within each V-J. Welch's t-statistics and random forest reduced around 520 V-J features to 10 to 15, which were used in a naive Bayes classifier (R e1071). TCRdb cleaned the public reads at Q25 with fastp, built clones with MiXCR and kept in-frame beta chains. Every distinct CDR3 protein forms one entry, paired with its most common genes and DNA. V and J calls and clone size were set by TCRdb, not the authors. The sample yields around 520,000 distinct CDR3 sequences; 13% to 15% were counted once. The ten largest account for 15% to 20% of the sample.

Graves' hyperthyroidism was defined as stable when no progression to ophthalmopathy occurred over 18 months of follow-up. Hyperthyroidism patients were aged 18 to 65 years and newly diagnosed, with disease duration of less than 2 months. Patients with uncontrolled infections, other autoimmune diseases, pregnancy or lactation were excluded. Clinical symptoms, serum thyroxine and TRAb, thyroid ultrasound, and orbital computed tomography formed the basis for the diagnoses. Ficoll-Paque density gradient centrifugation was used to isolate PBMCs from approximately 11 ml of fresh peripheral blood. Total RNA was extracted using Trizol reagent, and RNA quality was assessed on an Agilent 2100 Bioanalyzer.

This chain is built from TRBV15 and TRBJ2-1; 9 middle bases align to TRBD2. This receptor was taken from a woman aged 18-35 years with Graves' hyperthyroidism. Sequenced: blood. The CDR3 amino acid sequence is: CATSRGTSADNEQFF. DNA sequence: TGTGCCACCAGCAGAGGGACTAGCGCCGACAATGAGCAGTTCTTC.